The following is a TCR beta chain sequence with its context. The entry originates in a study of blood T cells in healthy people across ages. For the second PCR, which ran for roughly 7 to 11 cycles, a sample-barcoded 5' primer and a J-beta primer mix were used. A template-switch adaptor with 12 random nucleotides tagged each cDNA molecule. TCRdb fed the 5' RACE reads into MiXCR, producing one record per CDR3 protein. The table has 790,000 or so distinct CDR3 sequences, 45% to 70% seen once. V lost 4 bases and J lost 4; bases outside the gene matches: 5. CDR3 length equals 15 residues. Germline V gives CDR1 MNHEY, CDR2 SVGAGI.

Input material: blood. The V and J genes are TRBV6-5 and TRBJ2-5; 11 bases map to TRBD2. This receptor was taken from a man aged 35 to 55 in good health. The CDR3 DNA is TGTGCCAGCAGTTTCTATAGCGGGAGGGGAGAGACCCAGTACTTC. It yields the protein CASSFYSGRGETQYF.